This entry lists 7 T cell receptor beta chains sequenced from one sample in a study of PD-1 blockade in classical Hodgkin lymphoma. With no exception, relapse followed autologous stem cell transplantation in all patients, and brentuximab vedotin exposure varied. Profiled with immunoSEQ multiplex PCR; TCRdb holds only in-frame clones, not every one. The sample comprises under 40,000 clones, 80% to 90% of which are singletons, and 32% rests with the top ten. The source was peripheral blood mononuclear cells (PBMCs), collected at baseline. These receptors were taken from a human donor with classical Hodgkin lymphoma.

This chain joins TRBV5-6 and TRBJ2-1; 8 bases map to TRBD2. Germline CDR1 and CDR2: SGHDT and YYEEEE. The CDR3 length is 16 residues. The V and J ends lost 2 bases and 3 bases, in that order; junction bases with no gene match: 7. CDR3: CASSLVGLALYNEQFF. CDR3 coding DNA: TGTGCCAGCAGCTTAGTAGGACTAGCCCTCTACAATGAGCAGTTCTTC.

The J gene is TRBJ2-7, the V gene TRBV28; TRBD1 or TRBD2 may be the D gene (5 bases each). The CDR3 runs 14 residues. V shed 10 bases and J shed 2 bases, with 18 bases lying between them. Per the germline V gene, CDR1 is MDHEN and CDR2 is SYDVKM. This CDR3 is CATLAGTGTYEQYF. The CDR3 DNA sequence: TGTGCCACCCTAGCCGGGACGGGGACCTACGAGCAGTACTTC.

The CDR3: CASSLGGLGGADEQFF. CDR3 sequence (DNA): TGTGCCAGCAGCTTAGGCGGGTTGGGAGGGGCAGATGAGCAGTTCTTC. This sequence joins TRBV13 and TRBJ2-1, with 7 bases that match TRBD2. The J segment lost 8 bases and the V segment lost 0 bases, leaving 10 bases of the junction unmatched. CDR1 is PRHDT and CDR2 is FYEKMQ in the germline V gene (reference sequence). The CDR3 is 16 residues long.

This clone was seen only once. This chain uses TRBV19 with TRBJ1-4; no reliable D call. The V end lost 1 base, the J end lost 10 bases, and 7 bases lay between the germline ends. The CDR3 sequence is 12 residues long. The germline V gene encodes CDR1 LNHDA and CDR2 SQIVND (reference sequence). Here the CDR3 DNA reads TGTGCCAGTAGTATAGGTGGCGGAAAACTGTTTTTT. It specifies CASSIGGGKLFF.

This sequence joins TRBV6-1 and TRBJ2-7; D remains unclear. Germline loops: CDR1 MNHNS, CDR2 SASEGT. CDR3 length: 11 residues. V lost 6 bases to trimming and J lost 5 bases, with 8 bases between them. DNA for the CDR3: TGTGCCAGCAGAAGGGCAGACGAGCAGTACTTC. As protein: CASRRADEQYF.

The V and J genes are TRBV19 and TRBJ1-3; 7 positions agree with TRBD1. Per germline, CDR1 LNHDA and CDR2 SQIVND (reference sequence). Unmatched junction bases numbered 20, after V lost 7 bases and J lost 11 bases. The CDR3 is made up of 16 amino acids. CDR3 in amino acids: CASTRPGQLRESAIYF. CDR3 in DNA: TGTGCCAGTACCAGACCGGGACAGCTGAGGGAATCCGCCATATATTTT.

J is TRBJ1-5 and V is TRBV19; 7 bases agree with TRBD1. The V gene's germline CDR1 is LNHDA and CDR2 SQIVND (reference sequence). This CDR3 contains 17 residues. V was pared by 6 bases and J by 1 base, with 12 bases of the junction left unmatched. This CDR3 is CASRGGLSVDSNQPQHF. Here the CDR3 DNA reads TGTGCCAGTAGAGGGGGCCTTTCGGTGGACAGCAATCAGCCCCAGCATTTT. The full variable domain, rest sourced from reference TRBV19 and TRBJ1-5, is DGGITQSPKYLFRKEGQNVTLSCEQNLNHDAMYWYRQDPGQGLRLIYYSQIVNDFQKGDIAEGYSVSREKKESFPLTVTSAQKNPTAFYLCASRGGLSVDSNQPQHFGDGTRLSIL.